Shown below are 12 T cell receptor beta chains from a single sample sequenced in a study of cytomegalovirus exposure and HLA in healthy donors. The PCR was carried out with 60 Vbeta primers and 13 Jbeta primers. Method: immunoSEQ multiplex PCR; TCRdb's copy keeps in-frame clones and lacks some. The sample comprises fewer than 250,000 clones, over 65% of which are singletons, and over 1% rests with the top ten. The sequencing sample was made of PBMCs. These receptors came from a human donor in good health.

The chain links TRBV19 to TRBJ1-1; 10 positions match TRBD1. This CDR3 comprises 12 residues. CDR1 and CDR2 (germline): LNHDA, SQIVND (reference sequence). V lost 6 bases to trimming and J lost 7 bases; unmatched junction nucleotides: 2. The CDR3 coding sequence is TGTGCCAGTAGCCGGGACAGGGGTGAAGCTTTCTTT. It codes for CASSRDRGEAFF.

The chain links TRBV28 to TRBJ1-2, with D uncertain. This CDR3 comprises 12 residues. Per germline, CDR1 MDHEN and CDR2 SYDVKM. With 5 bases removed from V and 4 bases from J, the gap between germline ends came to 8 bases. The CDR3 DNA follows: TGTGCCAGCAGTCAGGTGTCCTATGGCTACACCTTC. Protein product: CASSQVSYGYTF.

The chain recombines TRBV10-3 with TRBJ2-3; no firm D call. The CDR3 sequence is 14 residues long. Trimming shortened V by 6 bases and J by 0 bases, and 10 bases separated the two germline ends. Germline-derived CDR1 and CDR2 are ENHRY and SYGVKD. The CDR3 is CAISAAHSTDTQYF. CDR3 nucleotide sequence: TGTGCCATCAGCGCTGCACATAGCACAGATACGCAGTATTTT.

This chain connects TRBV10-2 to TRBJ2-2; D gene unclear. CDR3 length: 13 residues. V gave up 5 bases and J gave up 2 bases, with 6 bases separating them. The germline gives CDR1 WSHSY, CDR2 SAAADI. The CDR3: CASSRSNTGELFF. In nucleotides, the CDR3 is TGCGCCAGCAGTCGTTCTAACACCGGGGAGCTGTTTTTT.

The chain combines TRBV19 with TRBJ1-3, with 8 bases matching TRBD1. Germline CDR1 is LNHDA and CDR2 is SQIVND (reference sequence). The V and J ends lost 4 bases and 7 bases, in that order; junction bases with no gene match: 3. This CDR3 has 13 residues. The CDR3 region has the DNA TGTGCCAGTAGTACCAGGGGGCCCAACACCATATATTTT. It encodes CASSTRGPNTIYF.

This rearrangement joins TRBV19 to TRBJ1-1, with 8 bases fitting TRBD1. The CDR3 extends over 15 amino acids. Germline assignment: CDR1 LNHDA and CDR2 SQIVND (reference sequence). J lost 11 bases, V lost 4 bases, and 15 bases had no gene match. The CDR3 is CASSRTGTGSLDAFF. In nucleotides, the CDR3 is TGTGCCAGTAGTAGGACGGGGACAGGATCCCTAGATGCTTTCTTT.

CDR3 coding DNA: TGCGCCAGCAGCTGGACTAGCGACACCGGGGAGCTGTTTTTT. Residues: CASSWTSDTGELFF. This sequence joins TRBV5-1 and TRBJ2-2, with 9 nucleotides matching TRBD2. CDR1 and CDR2 from the germline V gene are SGHRS and YFSETQ. This CDR3 comprises 14 residues. With 3 bases clipped from V and 3 bases from J, the junction kept 0 bases outside the gene matches.

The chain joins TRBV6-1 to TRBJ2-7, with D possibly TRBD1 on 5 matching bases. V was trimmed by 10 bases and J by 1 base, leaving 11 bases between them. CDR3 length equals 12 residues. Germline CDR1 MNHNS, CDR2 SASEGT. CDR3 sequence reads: CATEQDSYEQYF. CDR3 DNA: TGTGCCACGGAACAGGATTCCTACGAGCAGTACTTC.

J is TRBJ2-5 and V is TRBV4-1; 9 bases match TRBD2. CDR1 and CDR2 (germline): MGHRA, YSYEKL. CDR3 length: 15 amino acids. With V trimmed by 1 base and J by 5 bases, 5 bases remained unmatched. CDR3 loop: CASSQVGTSYETQYF. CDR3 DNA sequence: TGCGCCAGCAGCCAAGTTGGGACTAGCTACGAGACCCAGTACTTC.

The CDR3 region is CAIRDDRGSYEQYF. Written as DNA, the CDR3 is TGTGCCATCAGGGACGACAGGGGCTCCTACGAGCAGTACTTC. The rearrangement links TRBV10-3 to TRBJ2-7; 8 bases align to TRBD1. Germline-derived CDR1 and CDR2 are ENHRY and SYGVKD. V lost 6 bases and J lost 0; bases outside the gene matches: 4. The CDR3 extends over 14 amino acids.

CDR3 in amino acids: CAWSVAGWLATQYF. For the CDR3, the DNA is TGTGCCTGGAGTGTAGCCGGGTGGTTGGCGACCCAGTACTTC. This chain links TRBV30 with TRBJ2-5; D is ambiguous. Per the germline V gene, CDR1 is GTSNPN and CDR2 is SVGIG (reference sequence). V was shortened by 0 bases and J by 7 bases, with 15 bases between the two germline ends. CDR3 length: 14 amino acids.

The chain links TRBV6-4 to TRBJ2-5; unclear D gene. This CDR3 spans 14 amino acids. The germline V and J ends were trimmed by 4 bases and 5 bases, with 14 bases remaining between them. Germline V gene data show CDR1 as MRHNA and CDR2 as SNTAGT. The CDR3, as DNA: TGTGCCAGCAGTGGCCCGAGAGACGGGGAGACCCAGTACTTC. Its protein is CASSGPRDGETQYF.